Listed below are T cell receptor beta chains from one sample, sequenced in a study of CD8 T cells in Susac syndrome. TCRdb reprocessed the immunoSEQ multiplex PCR reads via MiXCR and lists one record per CDR3 protein. This sample carries around 280,000 distinct CDR3 sequences, about 90% of them seen once, and the ten largest clones take more than 0.06%. The sample comprised CD4+ T cells from PBMCs. The receptor set was obtained from a human donor with multiple sclerosis. Both conserved end residues are part of each CDR3. The D gene is left open where the match is weak. Rows may omit the clone size; those that give it use once, few, many or a size class.

>-|TRBJ2-3|TRBV24-1|-
TGTGCCACCAGTGACCGGAGCTCCGGAGTTGGAGATACGCAGTATTTT
CATSDRSSGVGDTQYF
>-|TRBJ1-2|TRBV7-9|-
TGTGCCAGCAGCTTAGGGGCGGGGGACTCCTATGGCTACACCTTC
CASSLGAGDSYGYTF
>-|TRBJ2-7|TRBV20-1|TRBD2
TGCAGTGCTAGGGGACTAGCGGGAGTAGGTGACGAGCAGTACTTC
CSARGLAGVGDEQYF
>-|TRBJ2-4|TRBV5-1|TRBD2
TGCGCCAGCAGCTTGACTAGCGGGAGTGACATTCAGTACTTC
CASSLTSGSDIQYF
>-|TRBJ2-1|TRBV7-9|TRBD2
TGTGCCAGCAGCTTAGGTACCGGGACTAGCAGCAATGAGCAGTTCTTC
CASSLGTGTSSNEQFF
>-|TRBJ2-5|TRBV7-8|-
TGTGCCAGCAGCCCCCGCAGGCAGGGGATTGAGACCCAGTACTTC
CASSPRRQGIETQYF
>-|TRBJ2-2|TRBV19|TRBD1
TGTGCCAGTAGGGACAGGGGAACCGGGGAGCTGTTTTTT
CASRDRGTGELFF
>-|TRBJ2-3|TRBV5-1|TRBD1
TGCGCCAGCAGCCCGGGACAGGGCCTCGGCACAGATACGCAGTATTTT
CASSPGQGLGTDTQYF
>-|TRBJ2-3|TRBV5-4|TRBD2
TGTGCCAGCAGCTTGGGCGGGGAGCGGGGGGGCCGTGGAGATACGCAGTATTTT
CASSLGGERGGRGDTQYF
>-|TRBJ2-3|TRBV12-3/TRBV12-4|TRBD2
TGTGCCAGCAGTTTCGCGGGGGGAAACACAGATACGCAGTATTTT
CASSFAGGNTDTQYF
>once|TRBJ2-7|TRBV29-1|-
TGCAGCATTAGAGGGATTTACTACGAGCAGTACTTC
CSIRGIYYEQYF
>-|TRBJ1-2|TRBV2|TRBD1
TGTGCCAGCACTGGGGGGACAGAGGATTATGGCTACACCTTC
CASTGGTEDYGYTF
>-|TRBJ1-3|TRBV20-1|-
TGCAGTGCTCTCAGCAGGGGCTCTGGAAACACCATATATTTT
CSALSRGSGNTIYF
>-|TRBJ2-2|TRBV7-9|TRBD2
TGTGCCAGCAGCCCGATGGGACTAGCGAACACCGGGGAGCTGCTTTTT
CASSPMGLANTGELLF
>-|TRBJ2-5|TRBV15|-
TGTGCCACCAGCAGAGATTACGGTGGGGCTAGCGAAGAGACCCAGTACTTC
CATSRDYGGASEETQYF
>once|TRBJ2-1|TRBV18|TRBD2
TGTGCCAGCTCAGCAGGGGGACTAGCGGGCCCGAGCTCCTACAATGAGCAGTTCTTC
CASSAGGLAGPSSYNEQFF